This TCR beta chain was observed in a study of cytomegalovirus exposure and HLA in healthy donors. PCR primers comprised 60 Vbeta and 13 Jbeta primers. Some clones are missing from TCRdb's copy, which holds only in-frame ones; the method was immunoSEQ multiplex PCR. The table shows some 170,000 clones, with 65% to 90% occurring only once. Germline V gives CDR1 SGHVS, CDR2 FQNEAQ. The CDR3 is made up of 16 amino acids. The V end lost 6 bases, the J end lost 1 base, and 16 bases lay between the germline ends. The chain combines TRBV7-8 with TRBJ1-5; D may be TRBD1 (6 bases). The receptor comes from a man aged 45-65 years in good health and CMV-seropositive. Material: PBMCs. CDR3 DNA: TGTGCCAGCAGTCTAGGGGGGGCGTTCAGCAATCAGCCCCAGCATTTT. It is translated as CASSLGGAFSNQPQHF.